A single count supports the clone carrying this TCR beta chain. Its antigen remains unknown. The CDR3 covers 13 residues. Trimming took 5 bases from V and 2 from J, leaving 9 bases between them. Germline V gene sequence: CDR1 SGHNT, CDR2 YYREEE (reference sequence). This sample stems from a study of shared clonotypes between healthy human individuals. Findings and limits, study-wide: Among four donors, approximately 5% of naive CD4 clonotypes were found in common. The four-donor shared clonotypes exceeded non-shared clonotypes in generation probability, with non-shared ones scoring lower.

Positively selected for CCR7, the CD45RO-negative cells used as naive CD8 cells excluded terminally differentiated effector memory CD45RA+ cells. Authors' analysis steps: Filtering was not the same, since immunoSEQ gave junction-only sequences without quality scores. This table comes from immunoSEQ multiplex PCR, and its TCRdb copy is limited to in-frame clones, with some not included. V, J and clone size are those of that table, while D and trimming were read from the DNA. The sample consists of about 1,800,000 clones, 85% to 95% of them appearing once. Sequencing was carried out using naive CD8+ T cells sorted from blood. The sequence derives from a man aged 18 to 30 in good health. The chain combines TRBV5-4 with TRBJ2-3; no clear D. CDR3 region: CASSHSSTDTQYF. Written as DNA, the CDR3 is TGTGCCAGCAGTCATAGCTCCACAGATACGCAGTATTTT.